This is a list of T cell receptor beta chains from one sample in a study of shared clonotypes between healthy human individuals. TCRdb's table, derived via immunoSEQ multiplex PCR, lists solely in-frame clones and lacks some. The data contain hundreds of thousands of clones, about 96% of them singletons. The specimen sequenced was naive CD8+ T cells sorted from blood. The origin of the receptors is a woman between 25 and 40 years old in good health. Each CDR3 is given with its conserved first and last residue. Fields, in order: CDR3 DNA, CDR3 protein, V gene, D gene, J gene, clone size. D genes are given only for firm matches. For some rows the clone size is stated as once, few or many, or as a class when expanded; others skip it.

TGCAGCGTTGTGGGACAGGGGAATGAAAAACTGTTTTTT | CSVVGQGNEKLFF | TRBV29-1 | TRBD1 | TRBJ1-4 | -
TGTGCCAGCAACCAAGCGGGAGACGGCACAGATACGCAGTATTTT | CASNQAGDGTDTQYF | TRBV27 | TRBD2 | TRBJ2-3 | -
TGTGCCAGCAGCCGGGACAGGGTGTCTGAAGCTTTCTTT | CASSRDRVSEAFF | TRBV9 | TRBD1 | TRBJ1-1 | -
TGCGCCAGCAGCCAGGGGGACAGGAACACTGAAGCTTTCTTT | CASSQGDRNTEAFF | TRBV4-1 | TRBD1 | TRBJ1-1 | -
TGTGCCAGTAGTATAGATCGGGACGGATCCTACGAGCAGTACTTC | CASSIDRDGSYEQYF | TRBV19 | - | TRBJ2-7 | -
TGTGCCAGCAGTTTACTGAGCGAACAGAACACTGAAGCTTTCTTT | CASSLLSEQNTEAFF | TRBV28 | - | TRBJ1-1 | -
TGTGCCAGCAGGCCGGGTGGCTACACCTTC | CASRPGGYTF | TRBV5-8 | - | TRBJ1-2 | -
TGTGCCAGCAGCGTAGTGGGGACCCCGTCTGGCGATACGCAGTATTTT | CASSVVGTPSGDTQYF | TRBV9 | - | TRBJ2-3 | -
TGTGCCAGTAATGCGTACAATGAGCAGTTCTTC | CASNAYNEQFF | TRBV19 | - | TRBJ2-1 | -
TGTGCCAGCAGCCTCAGGCCCGGAGATGAGCAGTTCTTC | CASSLRPGDEQFF | TRBV28 | - | TRBJ2-1 | -
TGTGCCAGCAGCATGGGACTTACCAACCGGGGCCTTACCTACGAGCAGTACTTC | CASSMGLTNRGLTYEQYF | TRBV7-8 | - | TRBJ2-7 | -
TGTGCCAGCAGCCATACGGCGGCACGCTACGAGCAGTACTTC | CASSHTAARYEQYF | TRBV7-8 | - | TRBJ2-7 | -
TGTGCCAGCCTTGGACAGGGAACAGAGACCCAGTACTTC | CASLGQGTETQYF | TRBV28 | TRBD1 | TRBJ2-5 | -
TGTGCCAGTACCCCGGGACTCCACACCGGGGAGCTGTTTTTT | CASTPGLHTGELFF | TRBV19 | - | TRBJ2-2 | -
TGTGCCAGCAGTTTATTAGGTGGCGAGCAGTACTTC | CASSLLGGEQYF | TRBV27 | - | TRBJ2-7 | -
TGTGCCAGCAGTTTGATGGGCGGCCAGAACACTGAAGCTTTCTTT | CASSLMGGQNTEAFF | TRBV27 | - | TRBJ1-1 | -
TGTGCCAGCAGCTTAGCTAGCGGAGACTACAATGAGCAGTTCTTC | CASSLASGDYNEQFF | TRBV7-9 | - | TRBJ2-1 | -
TGTGCCAGCAGCCGGTCATACGAGCAGTACTTC | CASSRSYEQYF | TRBV7-9 | - | TRBJ2-7 | -
TGCGCCAGCAGCCAAGTGGAGTTTACTGGAAACACCATATATTTT | CASSQVEFTGNTIYF | TRBV4-1 | - | TRBJ1-3 | -
TGCGCCAGCAGCTTGACGGCCCCGACTAGCGGGAGGAGGAGCACAGATACGCAGTATTTT | CASSLTAPTSGRRSTDTQYF | TRBV5-1 | TRBD2 | TRBJ2-3 | -
TGTGCCAGTAGTATTCTAGGCAGTCGGGAGACCCAGTACTTC | CASSILGSRETQYF | TRBV19 | - | TRBJ2-5 | -
TGTGCCAGCAGCTTATTTGAGCGGGAGTACGGCACAGATACGCAGTATTTT | CASSLFEREYGTDTQYF | TRBV7-2 | TRBD2 | TRBJ2-3 | -
TGTGCCAGTAGTCCAAGGCCGGGACAATGGGTCGAACCTGAAGCTTTCTTT | CASSPRPGQWVEPEAFF | TRBV19 | - | TRBJ1-1 | -
TGTGCCAGCAGCGTAGCGGGAGGATACGAGCAGTACTTC | CASSVAGGYEQYF | TRBV27 | TRBD2 | TRBJ2-7 | -
TGTGCCAGCAGCTTAGGGCTAGCGGGAGCCTACTTGGACGAGCAGTACTTC | CASSLGLAGAYLDEQYF | TRBV7-9 | TRBD2 | TRBJ2-7 | -
TGTGCCAGCAGCCTGTCCAGGGGTCTCTACGAGCAGTACTTC | CASSLSRGLYEQYF | TRBV14 | - | TRBJ2-7 | -
TGTGCCAGCAGCCCGTTAGGGGGGAACACCGGGGAGCTGTTTTTT | CASSPLGGNTGELFF | TRBV28 | - | TRBJ2-2 | -
TGTGCCAGCAGCTACCAGGGGACTTATGGCTACACCTTC | CASSYQGTYGYTF | TRBV9 | - | TRBJ1-2 | -
TGTGCCAGCAGTGAGCCCCGGGACTACAATGAGCAGTTCTTC | CASSEPRDYNEQFF | TRBV25-1 | - | TRBJ2-1 | once
TGTGCCAGTAGTCCAAACCGAAGGGGCACTGAAGCTTTCTTT | CASSPNRRGTEAFF | TRBV19 | - | TRBJ1-1 | -
TGTGCCAGCAGCTATACAGGTTTCTCCTACAATGAGCAGTTCTTC | CASSYTGFSYNEQFF | TRBV5-4 | - | TRBJ2-1 | -
TGTGCCAGCAGCTTAGTCCAGAGAGCCTACGAGCAGTACTTC | CASSLVQRAYEQYF | TRBV7-9 | - | TRBJ2-7 | once
TGTGCCAGCAGTCGGGGGTACCGGAGAAACACCATATATTTT | CASSRGYRRNTIYF | TRBV28 | - | TRBJ1-3 | -
TGCGCCAGCAGCCAGGAGACACGTACTAACGAGCAGTACTTC | CASSQETRTNEQYF | TRBV4-1 | - | TRBJ2-7 | once
TGTGCCAGCAGCCACTCGGTAGGGGGCGAGGCTGAAGCTTTCTTT | CASSHSVGGEAEAFF | TRBV11-1 | TRBD1 | TRBJ1-1 | few
TGTGCCAGCAGCCCGGGACTCATTTCCTACAATGAGCAGTTCTTC | CASSPGLISYNEQFF | TRBV13 | - | TRBJ2-1 | -
TGTGCCAGCAGCCGCGGACTAGCGCGTTCCTACAATGAGCAGTTCTTC | CASSRGLARSYNEQFF | TRBV6-6 | TRBD2 | TRBJ2-1 | few